The 23 T cell receptor beta chains presented below share a single source sample, sequenced in a study of T cells in Graves' hyperthyroidism and ophthalmopathy. Regions amplified from RNA transcripts were the TCR beta CDR3 regions. Carried out on the TCR CDR3, a first-round RT-PCR used the HTBI primer set. Each CDR3 protein is one row after TCRdb ran MiXCR on the multiplex PCR reads. This sample has hundreds of thousands of distinct CDR3 sequences, with 15% to 20% found just once. The specimen was blood. All receptors derive from a middle-aged man with Graves' ophthalmopathy.

The chain couples TRBV25-1 to TRBJ2-7, with D maybe TRBD2 (6 bases). This CDR3 spans 13 amino acids. V was pared by 4 bases and J by 6 bases, with 13 bases between. Germline CDR1 MGHDK, CDR2 SYGVNS. The CDR3 coding sequence is TGTGCCAGCAGTGTGGGAGGCGGTGGCGAGCAGTACTTC. Its translation is CASSVGGGGEQYF.

The genes are TRBV5-1 and TRBJ2-1, with TRBD2 as a possible D gene (5 bases). Germline V lookup: CDR1 SGHRS, CDR2 YFSETQ. Trimming left V 8 bases short and J 8 bases short, with 11 bases between. The CDR3 length is 11 residues. The CDR3 DNA is TGCGCCAGTAGCGACTTGGATGAGCAGTTCTTC. It translates to CASSDLDEQFF.

This CDR3 reads CAISEGQSPYEQYF. The CDR3 coding sequence is TGTGCCATCAGTGAAGGACAGTCCCCCTACGAGCAGTACTTC. The chain recombines TRBV10-3 with TRBJ2-7, with TRBD1 as a possible D gene (6 bases). The CDR3 contains 14 residues. The ends were cut back, 3 bases at V and 2 bases at J, with 11 bases in the middle. The germline V gene has CDR1 ENHRY and CDR2 SYGVKD.

Many counts were recorded for this clonotype. The CDR3 region is CASSQDVSTDTQYF. CDR3 nucleotides: TGTGCCAGCAGCCAAGATGTCAGCACAGATACGCAGTATTTT. V is TRBV3-1 and J is TRBJ2-3; no firm D call. This CDR3 comprises 14 residues. CDR1 and CDR2 (germline): LGHDT, YNNKEL (reference sequence). Trimming left V 0 bases short and J 0 bases short, with 4 bases between.

This clonotype occurred once. V is TRBV2 and J is TRBJ2-5; TRBD2 matches at 10 bases. The CDR3 covers 15 residues. J was trimmed by 4 bases and V by 4 bases; bases with no gene match: 6. Germline V gene sequence: CDR1 SNHLY, CDR2 FYNNEI. For the CDR3, the DNA is TGTGCCAGCAGTGGAATGCTAGCGGGGGCAGAGACCCAGTACTTC. This encodes CASSGMLAGAETQYF.

This clonotype was seen only a few times. V usage is TRBV27 and J usage is TRBJ1-2; 9 bases align to TRBD1. The germline gives CDR1 MNHEY, CDR2 SMNVEV (reference sequence). V gave up 2 bases and J gave up 7 bases; unmatched junction bases: 5. The CDR3 loop spans 14 amino acids. CDR3 protein: CASSLMGQGVGYTF. CDR3 DNA sequence: TGTGCCAGCAGTTTAATGGGACAGGGAGTTGGCTACACCTTC.

In its sample, this clonotype was seen a few times. This chain connects TRBV5-6 to TRBJ1-2; D not certain. Germline assignment: CDR1 SGHDT and CDR2 YYEEEE. Deletions cut 0 bases from V and 0 bases from J, with 9 bases between. The CDR3 has 15 residues. This chain's CDR3 is CASSLEEFANYGYTF. The CDR3 DNA reads as TGTGCCAGCAGCTTGGAGGAGTTCGCTAACTATGGCTACACCTTC. Full variable domain (outside the CDR3, taken from reference TRBV5-6 and TRBJ1-2): DAGVTQSPTHLIKTRGQQVTLRCSPKSGHDTVSWYQQALGQGPQFIFQYYEEEERQRGNFPDRFSGHQFPNYSSELNVNALLLGDSALYLCASSLEEFANYGYTFGSGTRLTVV.

This chain joins TRBV4-3 and TRBJ2-2; 11 positions agree with TRBD2. Germline V gene lookup returns CDR1 LGHNA and CDR2 YSLEER. V was pared by 4 bases and J by 7 bases, with 5 bases of the junction left unmatched. CDR3 size: 15 residues. The CDR3 nucleotides are TGCGCCAGCAGCCTGCTAGCGGGAGGATTCGGGGAGCTGTTTTTT. Protein product: CASSLLAGGFGELFF.

This clonotype appeared a few times. The chain uses TRBV2 and TRBJ1-1; TRBD1 agrees at 7 bases. Germline values: CDR1 SNHLY, CDR2 FYNNEI. The CDR3 runs 10 residues. The V segment lost 6 bases and the J segment 11 bases; nucleotides outside the gene matches: 3. CDR3: CASRGQRAFF. DNA for the CDR3: TGTGCCAGCAGGGGACAGCGGGCTTTCTTT.

This clonotype was counted between two and nine times. This chain joins TRBV30 and TRBJ1-1, with D tentatively TRBD1 (5 bases). V lost 5 bases and J lost 1, with 14 bases in between. CDR3 length: 14 residues. The V gene's germline CDR1 is GTSNPN and CDR2 SVGIG (reference sequence). The CDR3, as DNA: TGTGCCTGGGCACCGGGACGGCCGAACACTGAAGCTTTCTTT. Translation gives CAWAPGRPNTEAFF. The entire variable domain, with the rest obtained from reference TRBV30 and TRBJ1-1, is as follows: SQTIHQWPATLVQPVGSPLSLECTVEGTSNPNLYWYRQAAGRGLQLLFYSVGIGQISSEVPQNLSASRPQDRQFILSSKKLLLSDSGFYLCAWAPGRPNTEAFFGQGTRLTVV.

The sample holds many counts of this clonotype. The J gene is TRBJ2-1, the V gene TRBV6-1, with TRBD2 identical over 7 bases. The CDR3 contains 14 residues. The germline CDR1 and CDR2 sequences are MNHNS and SASEGT. Trimming cost V 3 bases and J 4 bases; bases outside gene matches: 3. CDR3 loop: CASSELAAYNEQFF. The CDR3 DNA is TGTGCCAGCAGTGAGCTAGCGGCATACAATGAGCAGTTCTTC.

The chain combines TRBV3-1 with TRBJ2-2; the match to TRBD2 covers 10 bases. This CDR3 is built from 16 residues. V trimming: 1 base; J trimming: 7 bases; junction bases outside the gene matches: 6. The germline gives CDR1 LGHDT, CDR2 YNNKEL (reference sequence). The DNA of the CDR3 is TGTGCCAGCAGCCAAGCTCTAGCGGGAGTGCGCGGGGAGCTGTTTTTT. It encodes CASSQALAGVRGELFF.

V gene TRBV5-1 combines with J gene TRBJ2-1; no firm D call. There are 12 residues in the CDR3. The germline gives CDR1 SGHRS, CDR2 YFSETQ. Trimming took 0 bases from V and 9 from J, leaving 7 bases between them. DNA for the CDR3: TGCGCCAGCAGCTTGGCCGATCTTGAGCAGTTCTTC. Translating it yields CASSLADLEQFF.

The V gene is TRBV2, the J gene TRBJ2-1; 9 bases are a match to TRBD2. Germline assignment: CDR1 SNHLY and CDR2 FYNNEI. The junction had 17 bases not matched to a gene; V was cut back by 7 bases and J by 4 bases. The CDR3 covers 18 residues. CDR3 nucleotides: TGTGCCAGCACCTCCCGCGGGGGGGCTAGCGGGGCGTACAATGAGCAGTTCTTC. Translating it yields CASTSRGGASGAYNEQFF.

Many counts were recorded for this clonotype. This chain uses TRBV28 with TRBJ2-7; 8 nucleotides agree with TRBD2. Germline CDR1 reads MDHEN; CDR2 reads SYDVKM. This CDR3 spans 14 amino acids. V lost 4 bases to trimming and J lost 0 bases; unmatched junction nucleotides: 2. The CDR3 reads CASSSSGLSYEQYF. In DNA form, the CDR3 reads TGTGCCAGCAGTTCTAGCGGGCTCTCCTACGAGCAGTACTTC. The whole variable domain, filled in from reference TRBV28 and TRBJ2-7, reads DVKVTQSSRYLVKRTGEKVFLECVQDMDHENMFWYRQDPGLGLRLIYFSYDVKMKEKGDIPEGYSVSREKKERFSLILESASTNQTSMYLCASSSSGLSYEQYFGPGTRLTVT.

V gene TRBV10-3 combines with J gene TRBJ1-5; D gene ambiguous. The ends were cut back, 5 bases at V and 6 bases at J, with 11 bases in the middle. CDR3 length: 13 residues. Germline V gene data show CDR1 as ENHRY and CDR2 as SYGVKD. CDR3 nucleotide sequence: TGTGCCATCAGTCCGGGAGAGATTCAGCCCCAGCATTTT. As protein: CAISPGEIQPQHF.

This clonotype was counted many times. The CDR3, as DNA: TGTGCCAGCAGTTCTCCCACGTTGAGGGGAAATACGCAGTATTTT. Protein sequence: CASSSPTLRGNTQYF. The chain has TRBV28 and TRBJ2-3; D assignment may be TRBD1 or TRBD2 (5 bases each). Trimming cost V 4 bases and J 7 bases, with 18 bases left between them. Per germline, CDR1 MDHEN and CDR2 SYDVKM. This CDR3 has 15 residues.

The rearrangement uses TRBV20-1 and TRBJ2-2, with TRBD2 matching over 8 bases. From germline, CDR1 is DFQATT and CDR2 SNEGSKA (reference sequence). The CDR3 is 18 residues long. Germline trimming cut 3 bases from V and 6 bases from J; bases unmatched to any gene: 18. CDR3 region: CSASIGRSGGQMAGELFF. In nucleotides, the CDR3 is TGCAGTGCTAGTATAGGGCGCTCGGGAGGGCAGATGGCCGGGGAGCTGTTTTTT.

In its sample, this clonotype was seen a few times. The chain joins TRBV9 to TRBJ2-1; D remains unclear. There are 15 residues in the CDR3. Germline-derived CDR1 and CDR2 are SGDLS and YYNGEE. With 0 bases removed from V and 4 bases from J, the gap between germline ends came to 11 bases. This CDR3 is CASSVGMGEYNEQFF. The DNA for the CDR3 is TGTGCCAGCAGCGTAGGTATGGGCGAATACAATGAGCAGTTCTTC.

The rearrangement uses TRBV30 and TRBJ2-2; tentatively, D is TRBD2 (6 bases). V gave up 2 bases and J gave up 3 bases, with 10 bases separating them. The germline gives CDR1 GTSNPN, CDR2 SVGIG (reference sequence). The CDR3 totals 14 residues. The CDR3, as DNA: TGTGCCTGGAGTAACCTAGCGTACACCGGGGAGCTGTTTTTT. Amino acids: CAWSNLAYTGELFF.

This clonotype showed up just a few times. V and J are TRBV6-5 and TRBJ2-3, with 7 positions matching TRBD2. Trimming took 2 bases from V and 4 from J; bases not matched to a gene: 9. Germline-derived CDR1 and CDR2 are MNHEY and SVGAGI. The CDR3 spans 16 residues. CDR3 loop: CASSYGGGGPSDTQYF. The DNA of the CDR3 is TGTGCCAGCAGTTACGGGGGGGGAGGGCCCTCAGATACGCAGTATTTT.

The chain links TRBV9 to TRBJ1-2; unclear D gene. The germline gives CDR1 SGDLS, CDR2 YYNGEE. Trimming stripped 7 bases from V and 4 bases from J, with 2 bases between. CDR3 length: 9 amino acids. In DNA, the CDR3 is TGTGCCAGCCTCTATGGCTACACCTTC. Protein sequence: CASLYGYTF.

This sequence joins TRBV10-3 and TRBJ2-4, with D maybe TRBD2 (5 bases). From germline, CDR1 is ENHRY and CDR2 SYGVKD. The CDR3 extends over 19 amino acids. The V end was cut by 0 bases, the J end by 1 base, with 19 bases between. Here the CDR3 DNA reads TGTGCCATCAGTGAGTCGATGGGAACGGCCCGAGGGGCCAAAAACATTCAGTACTTC. Translation: CAISESMGTARGAKNIQYF.